Each of the 10 T cell receptor beta chains below was sequenced from the same sample in a study of blood T cell repertoires in COVID-19. TCRdb's copy holds only in-frame clones and misses some; the assay was immunoSEQ multiplex PCR. The table shows 90,000 to 100,000 clones, with about 80% occurring only once. Material for sequencing was peripheral blood. Source of these receptors: a man in his 70s with acute or convalescent COVID-19.

The V gene is TRBV27, the J gene TRBJ1-1; 8 bases map to TRBD1. The CDR3 has 13 amino acids. The germline CDR1 and CDR2 sequences are MNHEY and SMNVEV (reference sequence). The V gene end was trimmed by 5 bases and the J gene end by 5 bases; junction bases not matched to a gene: 4. CDR3: CASSLRGRTEAFF. DNA for the CDR3: TGTGCCAGCAGTCTCAGGGGGCGGACTGAAGCTTTCTTT.

The chain uses TRBV29-1 and TRBJ2-7; D possibly corresponds to TRBD1 (5 bases). The ends were cut back, 3 bases at V and 5 bases at J, with 11 bases in the middle. Per the germline V gene, CDR1 is SQVTM and CDR2 is ANQGSEA. This CDR3 has 12 amino acids. The CDR3 sequence is CSVDMGQHEQYF. CDR3 DNA sequence: TGCAGCGTTGATATGGGGCAGCACGAGCAGTACTTC.

In nucleotides, the CDR3 is TGTGCCAGCTCTACGAGGACAGGGAGTAGTCGAAATGAGCAGTTCTTC. Translation: CASSTRTGSSRNEQFF. The chain uses TRBV18 and TRBJ2-1; 8 bases fit TRBD1. The CDR3 spans 16 residues. V trimming: 6 bases; J trimming: 7 bases; junction bases outside the gene matches: 14. The V gene's germline CDR1 is KGHSH and CDR2 LQKENI.

V is TRBV11-2 and J is TRBJ2-5; 11 bases are shared with TRBD2. After removal of 3 bases from V and 5 bases from J, the junction contained 5 bases not matched to a gene. CDR1 and CDR2 (germline): SGHAT, FQNNGV. The CDR3 totals 15 residues. The CDR3 DNA reads as TGTGCCAGCAGCTTGGGGACTAGCGGAGGGGAGACCCAGTACTTC. Encoded protein: CASSLGTSGGETQYF.

The genes are TRBV19 and TRBJ2-5; 8 bases fit TRBD1. CDR3 size: 13 residues. With 7 bases clipped from V and 4 bases from J, the junction kept 5 bases outside the gene matches. CDR1 and CDR2 from the germline V gene are LNHDA and SQIVND (reference sequence). CDR3 sequence reads: CASNRGKLETQYF. The CDR3 bases are TGTGCCAGTAACAGGGGGAAATTAGAGACCCAGTACTTC.

This clone was recorded a few times. V and J are TRBV28 and TRBJ1-5, with 8 bases matching TRBD1. The length of the CDR3 is 15 residues. Per germline, CDR1 MDHEN and CDR2 SYDVKM. Losses at the gene ends were 7 bases for V and 7 bases for J; bases not matched to a gene: 12. CDR3 in DNA: TGTGCCAGCACTTTCGTAGGCAGGGGGCTCCAGCCCCAGCATTTT. It translates to CASTFVGRGLQPQHF.

The CDR3 protein is CASSLGQGNQPQHF. The CDR3 DNA reads TGTGCCAGCAGCCTTGGACAGGGAAATCAGCCCCAGCATTTT. This chain joins TRBV9 and TRBJ1-5; 8 positions agree with TRBD1. V trimming: 4 bases; J trimming: 4 bases; junction bases outside the gene matches: 4. From germline, CDR1 is SGDLS and CDR2 YYNGEE. CDR3 length equals 14 residues.

This clone was counted only a few times. This chain uses TRBV5-1 with TRBJ1-2; the match to TRBD1 covers 8 bases. Germline values: CDR1 SGHRS, CDR2 YFSETQ. V shed 6 bases and J 8 bases; nucleotides not matched to a gene: 9. The CDR3 length is 13 residues. The CDR3 DNA is TGCGCCAGCACCCCGGACAGGGATGGCGGCTACACCTTC. Its translation is CASTPDRDGGYTF.

This clone was detected once. The chain uses TRBV7-9 and TRBJ2-1; 7 bases fit TRBD1. The ends lost 5 bases at V and 6 bases at J; junction bases unmatched: 16. The length of the CDR3 is 17 residues. Germline V gene data show CDR1 as SEHNR and CDR2 as FQNEAQ (reference sequence). The CDR3 reads CASSRDRVVLGSNEQFF. The CDR3 nucleotides read TGTGCCAGCAGCAGAGACAGGGTAGTCTTGGGTAGCAATGAGCAGTTCTTC. Full variable domain (missing parts from reference TRBV7-9 and TRBJ2-1): DTGVSQNPRHKITKRGQNVTFRCDPISEHNRLYWYRQTLGQGPEFLTYFQNEAQLEKSRLLSDRFSAERPKGSFSTLEIQRTEQGDSAMYLCASSRDRVVLGSNEQFFGPGTRLTVL.

The sample holds a few counts of this clone. The chain is built from TRBV28 and TRBJ1-2; D is uncertain. Germline V CDR1 and CDR2: MDHEN, SYDVKM. This CDR3 comprises 13 residues. Trimming removed 3 bases at V and 8 bases at J, with 13 bases between. CDR3 sequence: CASSLRASYGYTF. CDR3 bases: TGTGCCAGCAGTTTGAGGGCATCATACGGCTACACCTTC.